This TCR beta chain was found in a study of T-cell reconstitution after alpha-beta-depleted transplantation in children. Broader study findings: It was newly produced T cells that mostly accounted for T-cell counts and diversity one year after transplant. Some patients showed high day-60 TCRbeta diversity, which derived from surviving recipient T cells and thymic progenitors.

V gave up 0 bases and J gave up 2 bases; unmatched junction bases: 9. Germline V lookup: CDR1 SGHRS, CDR2 YFSETQ. There are 18 residues in the CDR3. Concerning this clonotype: The antigen is not known.

Using unique molecular identifiers, the investigators prepared the TCRbeta library. TCRdb re-called the PCR reads with MiXCR, one entry per CDR3 protein. The data contain about 250,000 distinct CDR3 sequences, roughly a quarter of them singletons. The chain is built from TRBV5-1 and TRBJ2-3; 10 bases map to TRBD2. The TCR sequence derives from a female patient between 2 and 15 years old who had a stem cell transplant for congenital amegakaryocytic thrombocytopenia, so the T cells may come from the graft donor. This specimen consisted of PBMCs, mostly from graft donor cells, obtained 360 days after TCRalphabeta/CD19-depleted stem cell transplant. The CDR3 DNA is TGCGCCAGCAGCTTGGAATCTTGGAGCGGGGGGGCCACAGATACGCAGTATTTT. It specifies CASSLESWSGGATDTQYF. The complete variable domain, with remaining parts taken from reference TRBV5-1 and TRBJ2-3, reads KAGVTQTPRYLIKTRGQQVTLSCSPISGHRSVSWYQQTPGQGLQFLFEYFSETQRNKGNFPGRFSGRQFSNSRSEMNVSTLELGDSALYLCASSLESWSGGATDTQYFGPGTRLTVL.